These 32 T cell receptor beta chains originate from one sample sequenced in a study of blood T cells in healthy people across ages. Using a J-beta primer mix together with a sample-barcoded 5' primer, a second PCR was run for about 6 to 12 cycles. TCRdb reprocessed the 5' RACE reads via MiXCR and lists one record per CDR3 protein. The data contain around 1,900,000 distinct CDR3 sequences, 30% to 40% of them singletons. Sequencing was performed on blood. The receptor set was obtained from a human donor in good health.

In DNA form, the CDR3 reads TGCAGTGCTAACGGAAACCAAGAGACCCAGTACTTC. This codes for CSANGNQETQYF. V gene TRBV20-1 combines with J gene TRBJ2-5; D is unclear. Germline V lookup: CDR1 DFQATT, CDR2 SNEGSKA (reference sequence). The CDR3 runs 12 residues. The ends were cut back, 4 bases at V and 0 bases at J, with 6 bases in the middle.

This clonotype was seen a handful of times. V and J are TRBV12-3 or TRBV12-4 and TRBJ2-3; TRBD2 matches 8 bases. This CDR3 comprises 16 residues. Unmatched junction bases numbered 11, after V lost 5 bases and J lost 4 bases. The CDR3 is CASSILGLAVADTQYF. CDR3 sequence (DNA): TGTGCCAGCAGTATACTCGGACTAGCCGTCGCAGATACGCAGTATTTT.

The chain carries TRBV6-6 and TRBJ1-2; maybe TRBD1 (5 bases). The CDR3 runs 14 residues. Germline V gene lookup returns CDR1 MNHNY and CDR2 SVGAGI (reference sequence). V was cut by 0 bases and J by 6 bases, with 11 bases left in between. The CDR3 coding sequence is TGTGCCAGCAGTTACTCCGGGGGTATCGATGGCTACACCTTC. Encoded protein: CASSYSGGIDGYTF.

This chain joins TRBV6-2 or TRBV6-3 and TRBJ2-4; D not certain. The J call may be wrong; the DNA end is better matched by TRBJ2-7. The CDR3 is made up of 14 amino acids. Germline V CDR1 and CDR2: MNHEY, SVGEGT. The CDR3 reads CASIKSGRSYEQYF. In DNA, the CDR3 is TGTGCCAGCATAAAAAGTGGACGATCGTACGAGCAGTACTTC.

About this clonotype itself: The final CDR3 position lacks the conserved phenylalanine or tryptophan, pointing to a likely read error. As DNA, the CDR3 is TGTGCCAGCAGTTTCTCAGGGCGAGATACGCAGTATGTT. As protein: CASSFSGRDTQYV. V is TRBV12-3 or TRBV12-4 and J is TRBJ2-3; possible D gene TRBD1, 5 bases. The CDR3 contains 13 residues. Trimming took 3 bases from V and 5 from J, leaving 9 bases between them.

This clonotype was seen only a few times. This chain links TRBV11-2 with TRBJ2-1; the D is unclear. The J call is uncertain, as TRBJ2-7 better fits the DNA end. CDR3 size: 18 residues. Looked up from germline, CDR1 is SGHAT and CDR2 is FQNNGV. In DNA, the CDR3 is TGTGCCAGCAGCTTAGATTCCGCTTTGGTCGTCCCAATCTACGAGCAGTACTTC. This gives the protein CASSLDSALVVPIYEQYF.

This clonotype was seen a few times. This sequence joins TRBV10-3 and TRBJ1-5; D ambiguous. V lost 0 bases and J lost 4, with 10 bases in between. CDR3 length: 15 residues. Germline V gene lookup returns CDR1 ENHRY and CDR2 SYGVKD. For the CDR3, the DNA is TGTGCCATCAGTGAGTCGGAAGACACAAATCAGCCCCAGCATTTT. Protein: CAISESEDTNQPQHF.

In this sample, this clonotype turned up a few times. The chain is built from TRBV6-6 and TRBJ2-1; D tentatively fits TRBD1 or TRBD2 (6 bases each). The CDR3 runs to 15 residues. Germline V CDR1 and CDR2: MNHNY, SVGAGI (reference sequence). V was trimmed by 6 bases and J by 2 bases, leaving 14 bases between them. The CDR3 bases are TGTGCCAGCAGAACGGGGGCCGCGACCTACAATGAGCAGTTCTTC. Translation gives CASRTGAATYNEQFF.

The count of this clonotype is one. CDR3 bases: TGTGCCAGCAGCGCCCTCCAGGCAGTTCGTGAAAAACTGTTTTTT. Protein sequence: CASSALQAVREKLFF. V usage is TRBV7-9 and J usage is TRBJ1-4, with D hard to call. This CDR3 has 15 residues. The germline V and J ends were trimmed by 5 bases and 7 bases, with 17 bases remaining between them. Germline CDR1 SEHNR, CDR2 FQNEAQ (reference sequence). Complete variable domain (other parts from reference TRBV7-9 and TRBJ1-4): DTGVSQNPRHKITKRGQNVTFRCDPISEHNRLYWYRQTLGQGPEFLTYFQNEAQLEKSRLLSDRFSAERPKGSFSTLEIQRTEQGDSAMYLCASSALQAVREKLFFGSGTQLSVL.

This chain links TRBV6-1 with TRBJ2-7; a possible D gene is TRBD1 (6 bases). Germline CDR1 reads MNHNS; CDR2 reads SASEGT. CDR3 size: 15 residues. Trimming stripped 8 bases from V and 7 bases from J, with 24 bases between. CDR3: CASLNTGLTYNEQYF. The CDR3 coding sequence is TGTGCCAGCTTAAACACAGGGTTAACTTACAATGAGCAGTACTTC.

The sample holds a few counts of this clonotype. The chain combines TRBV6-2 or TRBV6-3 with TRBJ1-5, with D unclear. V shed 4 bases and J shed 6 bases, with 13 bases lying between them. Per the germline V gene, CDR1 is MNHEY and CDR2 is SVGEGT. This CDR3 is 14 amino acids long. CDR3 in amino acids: CASSWSVWGQPQHF. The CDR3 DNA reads TGTGCCAGCAGTTGGTCGGTTTGGGGTCAGCCCCAGCATTTT.

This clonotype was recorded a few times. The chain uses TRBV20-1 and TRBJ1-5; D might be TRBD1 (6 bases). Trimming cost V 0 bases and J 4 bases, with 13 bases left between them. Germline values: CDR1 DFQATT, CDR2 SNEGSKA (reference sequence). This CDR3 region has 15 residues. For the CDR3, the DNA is TGCAGTGCTAGAGATCGTCGGCAGGGGAATCAGCCCCAGCATTTT. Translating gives CSARDRRQGNQPQHF.

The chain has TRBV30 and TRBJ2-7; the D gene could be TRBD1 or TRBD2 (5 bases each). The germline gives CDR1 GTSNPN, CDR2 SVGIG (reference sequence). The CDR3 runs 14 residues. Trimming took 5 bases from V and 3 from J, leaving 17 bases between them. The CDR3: CAWDRGRSFYEQYF. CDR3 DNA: TGTGCCTGGGATCGGGGCAGGAGCTTCTACGAGCAGTACTTC.

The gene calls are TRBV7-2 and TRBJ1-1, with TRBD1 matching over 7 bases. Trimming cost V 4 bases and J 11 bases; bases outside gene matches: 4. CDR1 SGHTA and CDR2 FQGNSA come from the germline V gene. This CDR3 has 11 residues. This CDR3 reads CASSSDRRAFF. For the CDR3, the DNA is TGTGCCAGCAGCTCGGACAGGCGTGCTTTCTTT.

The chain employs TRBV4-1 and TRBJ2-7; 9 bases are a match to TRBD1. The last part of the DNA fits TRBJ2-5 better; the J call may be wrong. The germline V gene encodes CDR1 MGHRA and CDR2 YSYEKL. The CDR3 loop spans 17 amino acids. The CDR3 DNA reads TGCGCCAGCAGCCAAGTCCGGGGACAGGGACTTTCGGAGACCCAGTACTTC. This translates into CASSQVRGQGLSETQYF.

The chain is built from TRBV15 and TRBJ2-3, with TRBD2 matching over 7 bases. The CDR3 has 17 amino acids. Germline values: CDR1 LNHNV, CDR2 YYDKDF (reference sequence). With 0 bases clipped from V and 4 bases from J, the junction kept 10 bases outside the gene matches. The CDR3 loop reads CATSRDGRTRGADTQYF. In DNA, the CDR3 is TGTGCCACCAGCAGAGATGGGAGGACTAGGGGCGCAGATACGCAGTATTTT.

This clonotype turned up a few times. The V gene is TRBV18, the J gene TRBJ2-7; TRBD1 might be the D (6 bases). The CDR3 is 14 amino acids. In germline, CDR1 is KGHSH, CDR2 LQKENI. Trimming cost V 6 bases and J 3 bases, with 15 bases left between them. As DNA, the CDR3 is TGTGCCAGCTCTTCCGCGACAGGCGGCTACGAGCAGTACTTC. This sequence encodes CASSSATGGYEQYF.

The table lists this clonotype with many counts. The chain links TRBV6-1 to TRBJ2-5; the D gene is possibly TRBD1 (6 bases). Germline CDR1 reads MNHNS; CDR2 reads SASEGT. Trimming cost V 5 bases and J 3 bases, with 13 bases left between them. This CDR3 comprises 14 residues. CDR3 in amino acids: CASSSTGTEETQYF. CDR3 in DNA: TGTGCCAGCAGTTCGACAGGAACCGAAGAGACCCAGTACTTC.

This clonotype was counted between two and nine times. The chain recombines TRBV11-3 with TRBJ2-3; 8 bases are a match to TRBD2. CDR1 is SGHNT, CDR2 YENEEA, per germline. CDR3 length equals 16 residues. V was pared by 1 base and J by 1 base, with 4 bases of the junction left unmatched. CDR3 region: CASSLGAGEGTDTQYF. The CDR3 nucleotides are TGTGCCAGCAGCTTAGGAGCGGGGGAGGGCACAGATACGCAGTATTTT.

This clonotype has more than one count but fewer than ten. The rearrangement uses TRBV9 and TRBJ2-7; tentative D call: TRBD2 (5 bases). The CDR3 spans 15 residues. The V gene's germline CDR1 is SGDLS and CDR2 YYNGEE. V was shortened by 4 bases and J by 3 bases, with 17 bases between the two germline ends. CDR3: CASSLHPDSIYEQYF. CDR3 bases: TGTGCCAGCAGCCTCCACCCGGACTCTATCTACGAGCAGTACTTC.

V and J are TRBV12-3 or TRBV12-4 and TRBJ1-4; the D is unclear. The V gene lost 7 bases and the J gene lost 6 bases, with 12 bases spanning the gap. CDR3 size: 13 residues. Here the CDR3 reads CASTTLRDEKLFF. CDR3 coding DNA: TGTGCCAGCACTACCCTCCGCGATGAAAAACTGTTTTTT.

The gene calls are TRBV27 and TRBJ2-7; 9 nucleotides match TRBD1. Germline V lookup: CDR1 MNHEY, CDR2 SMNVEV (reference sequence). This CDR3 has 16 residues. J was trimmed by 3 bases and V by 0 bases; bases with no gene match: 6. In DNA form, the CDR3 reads TGTGCCAGCAGTTTATCCAACAGGGGGCGCATCTACGAGCAGTACTTC. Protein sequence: CASSLSNRGRIYEQYF.

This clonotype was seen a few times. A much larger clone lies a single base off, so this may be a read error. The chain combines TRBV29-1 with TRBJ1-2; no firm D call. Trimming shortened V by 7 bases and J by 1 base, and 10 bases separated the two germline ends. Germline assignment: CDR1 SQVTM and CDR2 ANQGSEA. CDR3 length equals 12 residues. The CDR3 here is CSAQIGNYGYTF. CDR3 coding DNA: TGCAGCGCCCAAATTGGTAACTATGGCTACACCTTC.

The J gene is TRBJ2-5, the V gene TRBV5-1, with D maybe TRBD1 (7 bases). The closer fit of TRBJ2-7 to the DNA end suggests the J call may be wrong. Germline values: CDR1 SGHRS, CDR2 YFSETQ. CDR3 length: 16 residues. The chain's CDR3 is CASSRGTASDSYEQYF. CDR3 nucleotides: TGCGCCAGCAGCCGCGGGACAGCCAGTGATAGTTACGAGCAGTACTTC.

The CDR3 is CASSKSTGSVTTF. CDR3 DNA: TGTGCCAGCAGCAAGTCGACAGGTTCGGTGACCACCTTC. The chain couples TRBV7-9 to TRBJ1-2; D possibly corresponds to TRBD1 (6 bases). Germline CDR1 SEHNR, CDR2 FQNEAQ (reference sequence). Trimming removed 5 bases at V and 13 bases at J, with 20 bases between. This CDR3 comprises 13 residues.

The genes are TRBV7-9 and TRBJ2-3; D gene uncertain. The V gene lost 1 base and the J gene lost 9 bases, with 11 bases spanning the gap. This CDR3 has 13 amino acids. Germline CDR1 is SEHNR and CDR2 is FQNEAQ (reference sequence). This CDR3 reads CASSLETLGTQYF. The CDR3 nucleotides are TGTGCCAGCAGCTTAGAGACCCTCGGGACGCAGTATTTT. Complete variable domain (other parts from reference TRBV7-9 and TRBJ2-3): DTGVSQNPRHKITKRGQNVTFRCDPISEHNRLYWYRQTLGQGPEFLTYFQNEAQLEKSRLLSDRFSAERPKGSFSTLEIQRTEQGDSAMYLCASSLETLGTQYFGPGTRLTVL.

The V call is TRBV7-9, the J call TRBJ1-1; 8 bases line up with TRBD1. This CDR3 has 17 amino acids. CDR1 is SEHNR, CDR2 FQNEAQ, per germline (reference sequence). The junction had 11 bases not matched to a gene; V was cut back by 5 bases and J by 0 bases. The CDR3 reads CASSQIQGVRLNTEAFF. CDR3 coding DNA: TGTGCCAGCAGCCAAATACAGGGGGTTAGATTGAACACTGAAGCTTTCTTT.

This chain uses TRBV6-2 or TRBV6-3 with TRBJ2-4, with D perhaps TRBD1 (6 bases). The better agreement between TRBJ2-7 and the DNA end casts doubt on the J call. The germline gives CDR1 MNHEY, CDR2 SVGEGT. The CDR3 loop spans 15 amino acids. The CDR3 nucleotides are TGTGCCAGCAGCCCCACAGGGTTAAGAACCTACGAGCAGTACTTC. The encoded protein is CASSPTGLRTYEQYF.

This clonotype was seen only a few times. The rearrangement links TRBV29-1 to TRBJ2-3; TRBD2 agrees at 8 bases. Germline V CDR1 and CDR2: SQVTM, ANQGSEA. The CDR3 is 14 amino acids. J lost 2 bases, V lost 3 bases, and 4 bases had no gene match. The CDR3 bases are TGCAGCGTTGAGGGTAGCGGGGACACAGATACGCAGTATTTT. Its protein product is CSVEGSGDTDTQYF.

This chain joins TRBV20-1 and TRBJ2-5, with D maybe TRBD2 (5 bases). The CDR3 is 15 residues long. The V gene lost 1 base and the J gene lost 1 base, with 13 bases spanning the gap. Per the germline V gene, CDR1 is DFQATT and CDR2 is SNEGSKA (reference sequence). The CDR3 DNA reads TGCAGTGCTAGAGCCCCCAGCCGGGGCCAAGAGACCCAGTACTTC. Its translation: CSARAPSRGQETQYF.

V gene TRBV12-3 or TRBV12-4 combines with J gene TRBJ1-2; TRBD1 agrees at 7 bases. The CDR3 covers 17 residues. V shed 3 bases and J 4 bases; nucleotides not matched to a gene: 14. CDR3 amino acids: CASSFLGGEDRTYGYTF. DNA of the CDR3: TGTGCCAGCAGTTTTTTAGGGGGGGAGGACAGGACCTATGGCTACACCTTC.

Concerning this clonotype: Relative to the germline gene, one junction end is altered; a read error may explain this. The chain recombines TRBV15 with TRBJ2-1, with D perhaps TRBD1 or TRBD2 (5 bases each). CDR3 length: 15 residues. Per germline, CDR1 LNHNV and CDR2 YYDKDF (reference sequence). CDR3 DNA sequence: TGTACCACCAGCAGAGGGGATAAGACGGGCGATGAGCAGTTCTTC. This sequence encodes CTTSRGDKTGDEQFF.